Below are 23 T cell receptor beta chains sequenced from a single sample in a study of blood T cell repertoires in COVID-19 (dated by TCRdb to 2019 to 2021). Library prep was done by the immunoSEQ multiplex PCR assay. Here the immuneACCESS table is served through TCRdb, limited to in-frame sequences with V and J called. Missing clones are a known gap in these copies; in checked studies unresolved V genes cover under half, and the rest lacks a known reason. The sample profile shows around 140,000 clones; 80% to 90% of them were found once. The ten largest clones represent approximately 6.5% of the sample. Sequences were obtained from peripheral blood. All receptors come from a man at least 80 years old with acute or convalescent COVID-19.

J is TRBJ2-7 and V is TRBV2; 9 bases match TRBD2. Looked up from germline, CDR1 is SNHLY and CDR2 is FYNNEI. With 6 bases clipped from V and 3 bases from J, the junction kept 6 bases outside the gene matches. The CDR3 runs to 14 residues. CDR3 nucleotides: TGTGCCAGCAGCGCCGGGACTAGCAGCTACGAGCAGTACTTC. It translates to CASSAGTSSYEQYF.

The chain couples TRBV28 to TRBJ2-2, with 7 bases lining up with TRBD2. V was pared by 1 base and J by 0 bases, with 11 bases of the junction left unmatched. Germline V gene lookup returns CDR1 MDHEN and CDR2 SYDVKM. CDR3 length equals 19 residues. Here the CDR3 DNA reads TGTGCCAGCAGTTTATTGGGGTCGGGCGGGGGACCGAACACCGGGGAGCTGTTTTTT. As protein: CASSLLGSGGGPNTGELFF.

The chain employs TRBV3-1 (or the pseudogene TRBV3-2) and TRBJ2-2, with D unclear. There are 14 residues in the CDR3. Trimming pared 0 bases from V and 3 bases from J, leaving 5 bases between. Per the germline V gene, CDR1 is LGHDT and CDR2 is YNNKEL (reference sequence). CDR3 coding DNA: TGTGCCAGCAGCCAAGACCCCGACACCGGGGAGCTGTTTTTT. Translating gives CASSQDPDTGELFF.

This chain joins TRBV6-8 and TRBJ1-2, with TRBD1 matching 10 bases. CDR1 MNHGY and CDR2 SAAAGT come from the germline V gene. The V segment lost 5 bases and the J segment 8 bases; nucleotides outside the gene matches: 8. The CDR3 contains 14 residues. The DNA for the CDR3 is TGTGCCAGCAGTCCCGGGACAGGGGCTTTCGGCTACACCTTC. It encodes CASSPGTGAFGYTF.

The V gene is TRBV3-1 (or the pseudogene TRBV3-2), the J gene TRBJ1-2; D is undetermined. This CDR3 has 14 amino acids. Germline loops: CDR1 LGHDT, CDR2 YNNKEL (reference sequence). With 1 base removed from V and 5 bases from J, the gap between germline ends came to 11 bases. In DNA, the CDR3 is TGTGCCAGCAGCCAAGGGCTAGGAGAGTATGGCTACACCTTC. This codes for CASSQGLGEYGYTF.

This rearrangement joins TRBV9 to TRBJ2-7, with a possible D match to TRBD2 (5 bases). The CDR3 spans 12 residues. Per the germline V gene, CDR1 is SGDLS and CDR2 is YYNGEE. The V and J ends lost 3 bases and 3 bases respectively, with 7 bases between them. The CDR3 DNA reads as TGTGCCAGCAGCGGCGAGGGCTACGAGCAGTACTTC. Protein: CASSGEGYEQYF.

The gene calls are TRBV10-2 and TRBJ1-1; unclear D gene. This CDR3 region has 12 residues. Trimming took off 4 bases at V and 10 bases at J, with 13 bases between the two ends. Looked up from germline, CDR1 is WSHSY and CDR2 is SAAADI. CDR3 region: CASSVGRSRAFF. In nucleotides, the CDR3 is TGCGCCAGCAGTGTGGGGAGATCCAGAGCTTTCTTT.

This clone was counted once. The V call is TRBV5-1, the J call TRBJ2-7; TRBD1 agrees at 9 bases. CDR3 size: 16 residues. Germline V gene sequence: CDR1 SGHRS, CDR2 YFSETQ. V was clipped by 2 bases and J by 3 bases; unmatched bases: 9. The CDR3 coding sequence is TGCGCCAGCAGCTTAAACAGGGGGCTCCGCGTCTACGAGCAGTACTTC. Its translation is CASSLNRGLRVYEQYF.

The chain combines TRBV10-3 with TRBJ2-5, with 7 bases matching TRBD1. CDR1 is ENHRY, CDR2 SYGVKD, per germline. The trim removed 6 bases at V and 3 bases at J, leaving 7 bases unmatched. This CDR3 contains 14 residues. CDR3 protein: CAIRRDSAEETQYF. For the CDR3, the DNA is TGTGCCATCAGGAGGGACAGCGCGGAAGAGACCCAGTACTTC.

CDR3 loop: CAWIPGGRLTNEQFF. The CDR3 region has the DNA TGTGCCTGGATCCCAGGGGGCCGCCTCACCAATGAGCAGTTCTTC. The chain uses TRBV30 and TRBJ2-1; 8 bases map to TRBD1. CDR3 length: 15 amino acids. J was trimmed by 6 bases and V by 4 bases; bases with no gene match: 11. Germline lookup yields CDR1 GTSNPN and CDR2 SVGIG (reference sequence).

The rearrangement links TRBV7-8 to TRBJ2-3; 8 nucleotides match TRBD2. Trimming cost V 1 base and J 4 bases; bases outside gene matches: 1. CDR1 and CDR2 from the germline V gene are SGHVS and FQNEAQ. The CDR3 loop spans 14 amino acids. DNA for the CDR3: TGTGCCAGCAGCTTAGACGGGGGGGCAGATACGCAGTATTTT. This codes for CASSLDGGADTQYF.

The rearrangement uses TRBV18 and TRBJ1-2; no clear D. This CDR3 comprises 13 residues. V was trimmed by 2 bases and J by 6 bases, leaving 10 bases between them. Germline assignment: CDR1 KGHSH and CDR2 LQKENI. The CDR3 is CASSPRESDGYTF. CDR3 bases: TGTGCCAGCTCACCAAGGGAGTCGGATGGCTACACCTTC.

V and J are TRBV5-4 and TRBJ1-1; D gene uncertain. V shed 4 bases and J shed 1 base, with 14 bases lying between them. Germline V lookup: CDR1 SGHNT, CDR2 YYREEE (reference sequence). The CDR3 runs 15 residues. The CDR3 loop reads CASSVLATANTEAFF. The CDR3 DNA reads as TGTGCCAGCAGCGTATTGGCCACAGCGAACACTGAAGCTTTCTTT.

This chain joins TRBV3-1 (or the pseudogene TRBV3-2) and TRBJ1-3, with TRBD1 matching over 9 bases. This CDR3 is 18 amino acids long. Germline values: CDR1 LGHDT, CDR2 YNNKEL (reference sequence). The J segment lost 2 bases and the V segment lost 4 bases, leaving 12 bases of the junction unmatched. The CDR3 nucleotides are TGTGCCAGCAGCCGTTCCGGGACAGGGTCTCTCGCTGGAAACACCATATATTTT. Encoded protein: CASSRSGTGSLAGNTIYF.

This sequence joins TRBV2 and TRBJ1-2, with D perhaps matching TRBD1 (5 bases). From germline, CDR1 is SNHLY and CDR2 FYNNEI. Trimming left V 3 bases short and J 0 bases short, with 11 bases between. This CDR3 is built from 15 residues. The CDR3 DNA is TGTGCCAGCAGTGATTACAGGCTAGCTAACTATGGCTACACCTTC. As protein: CASSDYRLANYGYTF. The full variable domain, its missing parts supplied by reference TRBV2 and TRBJ1-2, is EPEVTQTPSHQVTQMGQEVILRCVPISNHLYFYWYRQILGQKVEFLVSFYNNEISEKSEIFDDQFSVERPDGSNFTLKIRSTKLEDSAMYFCASSDYRLANYGYTFGSGTRLTVV.

This chain links TRBV25-1 with TRBJ2-7; tentative D call: TRBD1 (5 bases). CDR3 length: 14 residues. Trimming stripped 5 bases from V and 5 bases from J, with 16 bases between. Germline-derived CDR1 and CDR2 are MGHDK and SYGVNS. CDR3 nucleotides: TGTGCCAGCAGTCCCTACAGGAGCCGCAACGAGCAGTACTTC. Its protein product is CASSPYRSRNEQYF.

V is TRBV28 and J is TRBJ1-4; tentative D call: TRBD1 (5 bases). V lost 6 bases to trimming and J lost 5 bases, with 10 bases between them. CDR3 length: 13 residues. Germline V gene lookup returns CDR1 MDHEN and CDR2 SYDVKM. The CDR3 region has the DNA TGTGCCAGCAGGAGACAGCAAAATGAAAAACTGTTTTTT. Protein product: CASRRQQNEKLFF. The full variable domain, in which reference TRBV28 and TRBJ1-4 provide the parts outside the CDR3, is DVKVTQSSRYLVKRTGEKVFLECVQDMDHENMFWYRQDPGLGLRLIYFSYDVKMKEKGDIPEGYSVSREKKERFSLILESASTNQTSMYLCASRRQQNEKLFFGSGTQLSVL.

The J gene is TRBJ1-2, the V gene TRBV6-2 or TRBV6-3; D gene unclear. Trimming took off 0 bases at V and 8 bases at J, with 10 bases between the two ends. This CDR3 contains 13 residues. CDR1 and CDR2 from the germline V gene are MNHEY and SVGEGT. As DNA, the CDR3 is TGTGCCAGCAGTTACTCGAGGGTAAACGGCTACACCTTC. It is translated as CASSYSRVNGYTF.

The chain combines TRBV18 with TRBJ1-5, with unresolved D. This CDR3 spans 14 amino acids. Trimming removed 5 bases at V and 3 bases at J, with 11 bases between. Germline assignment: CDR1 KGHSH and CDR2 LQKENI. The CDR3 loop reads CASSSSGVNQPQHF. In nucleotides, the CDR3 is TGTGCCAGCTCATCCTCCGGGGTCAATCAGCCCCAGCATTTT.

This sequence joins TRBV11-2 and TRBJ2-2; 8 bases match TRBD2. Germline lookup yields CDR1 SGHAT and CDR2 FQNNGV. V shed 3 bases and J 6 bases; nucleotides not matched to a gene: 9. This CDR3 has 16 residues. In nucleotides, the CDR3 is TGTGCCAGCAGCTTTTCCGGGACTAGGGGCGCCGGGGAGCTGTTTTTT. Amino acids: CASSFSGTRGAGELFF.

This chain connects TRBV27 to TRBJ2-3, with D possibly TRBD1 on 6 matching bases. Between the trimmed V and J ends, which lost 5 bases and 1 base, there was a span of 10 bases. Germline loops: CDR1 MNHEY, CDR2 SMNVEV (reference sequence). The CDR3 loop spans 14 amino acids. DNA of the CDR3: TGTGCCAGCAGTAGGGGGTCGGGCACAGATACGCAGTATTTT. Protein sequence: CASSRGSGTDTQYF.

The chain couples TRBV19 to TRBJ2-6, with TRBD1 identical over 7 bases. From germline, CDR1 is LNHDA and CDR2 SQIVND (reference sequence). The CDR3 is 15 amino acids. V lost 6 bases to trimming and J lost 2 bases; unmatched junction nucleotides: 4. CDR3 sequence: CASSSRGPGANVLTF. The CDR3 DNA is TGTGCCAGTAGCTCAAGGGGGCCTGGGGCCAACGTCCTGACTTTC.

In DNA form, the CDR3 reads TGTGCCAGCTCACCAGGCACAGAGATTAACTATGGCTACACCTTC. Translation: CASSPGTEINYGYTF. The chain carries TRBV18 and TRBJ1-2; D gene uncertain. Trimming pared 2 bases from V and 1 base from J, leaving 11 bases between. CDR3 length: 15 amino acids. CDR1 and CDR2 (germline): KGHSH, LQKENI.